Shown below are 14 T cell receptor beta chains from a single sample sequenced in a study of T cell repertoires in cytomegalovirus infection. Their antigen targets remain unknown. TCRdb re-analysed the reads in MiXCR, keeping a single row per CDR3 protein. The sample lists approximately 140,000 distinct CDR3 sequences, under 30% occurring once. Sequenced: PBMCs, sequenced either directly or after in vitro stimulation (not recorded which). Source of these receptors: a human donor in good health (CMV status not recorded). Some clones in this sample may be carry-over from other donors' samples.

The gene calls are TRBV19 and TRBJ2-3, with unresolved D. CDR3 length equals 13 residues. Trimming cost V 5 bases and J 6 bases, with 12 bases left between them. CDR1 LNHDA and CDR2 SQIVND come from the germline V gene (reference sequence). This CDR3 reads CASSPAGTDTQYF. The CDR3 nucleotides read TGTGCCAGTAGTCCAGCTGGAACGGATACGCAGTATTTT.

The table lists this clonotype with many counts. The V call is TRBV7-6, the J call TRBJ2-1; D not resolved. Germline CDR1 and CDR2: SGHVS and FNYEAQ. The ends were cut back, 2 bases at V and 3 bases at J, with 5 bases in the middle. The CDR3 runs to 13 residues. The CDR3 sequence is CASSLNYYNEQFF. Here the CDR3 DNA reads TGTGCCAGCAGCTTAAACTACTACAATGAGCAGTTCTTC.

Many counts were recorded for this clonotype. The chain carries TRBV4-3 and TRBJ2-5; 11 nucleotides match TRBD1. V shed 3 bases and J 5 bases; nucleotides not matched to a gene: 5. This CDR3 contains 15 residues. The germline V gene has CDR1 LGHNA and CDR2 YSLEER. The CDR3 protein is CASSQGQGGVETQYF. As DNA, the CDR3 is TGCGCCAGCAGCCAGGGACAGGGGGGTGTGGAGACCCAGTACTTC.

This clonotype was recorded a few times. V usage is TRBV10-3 and J usage is TRBJ2-1, with D possibly matching TRBD2 (5 bases). The CDR3 length is 14 residues. Germline V gene data show CDR1 as ENHRY and CDR2 as SYGVKD. The V gene lost 7 bases and the J gene lost 9 bases, with 19 bases spanning the gap. CDR3 protein: CAIMDFPEVGEQFF. The CDR3 DNA reads as TGTGCCATCATGGACTTCCCCGAGGTTGGTGAGCAGTTCTTC.

This clonotype has a count of ten or more. The rearrangement uses TRBV7-2 and TRBJ2-7; D is perhaps TRBD2 (5 bases). Germline V gene lookup returns CDR1 SGHTA and CDR2 FQGNSA. This CDR3 region has 17 residues. With 5 bases removed from V and 5 bases from J, the gap between germline ends came to 25 bases. The CDR3 is CASSPGTITSFSHEQYF. The CDR3 region has the DNA TGTGCCAGCAGCCCGGGTACCATCACTAGTTTTAGCCACGAGCAGTACTTC.

The chain combines TRBV6-5 with TRBJ1-2; D gene ambiguous. Germline V gene lookup returns CDR1 MNHEY and CDR2 SVGAGI. The CDR3 is 14 residues long. Deletions cut 0 bases from V and 4 bases from J, with 9 bases between. In DNA form, the CDR3 reads TGTGCCAGCAGTTACTCCCAGTATCCCTATGGCTACACCTTC. Translation: CASSYSQYPYGYTF.

The sample holds a few counts of this clonotype. The CDR3 DNA reads as TGTGCCAGCAGCTCAAGACGAGGGACGACCACTGAAGCTTTCTTT. This encodes CASSSRRGTTTEAFF. This rearrangement joins TRBV7-2 to TRBJ1-1; a possible D gene is TRBD1 (5 bases). The CDR3 has 15 amino acids. Trimming took 4 bases from V and 4 from J, leaving 16 bases between them. Per the germline V gene, CDR1 is SGHTA and CDR2 is FQGNSA.

V usage is TRBV6-2 or TRBV6-3 and J usage is TRBJ2-5; D tentatively reads TRBD1 or TRBD2 (5 bases each). V was trimmed by 4 bases and J by 3 bases, leaving 12 bases between them. The germline V gene has CDR1 MNHEY and CDR2 SVGEGT. The CDR3 runs to 14 residues. CDR3 sequence reads: CASSLTGTKETQYF. CDR3 nucleotides: TGTGCCAGCAGTTTAACCGGGACCAAAGAGACCCAGTACTTC.

Many counts were recorded for this clonotype. The chain employs TRBV7-2 and TRBJ1-5; D might be TRBD1 (5 bases). The CDR3 consists of 16 residues. Per germline, CDR1 SGHTA and CDR2 FQGNSA. V was pared by 1 base and J by 4 bases, with 14 bases between. The CDR3 region has the DNA TGTGCCAGCAGCTTAGTGGCTTCAGGGTTGAATCAGCCCCAGCATTTT. It codes for CASSLVASGLNQPQHF.

This clonotype was seen repeatedly, ten times or more. V is TRBV7-9 and J is TRBJ2-1, with 9 bases aligning to TRBD1. The CDR3 has 14 amino acids. The germline V gene encodes CDR1 SEHNR and CDR2 FQNEAQ (reference sequence). V gave up 5 bases and J gave up 6 bases; unmatched junction bases: 5. In nucleotides, the CDR3 is TGTGCCAGCAGCCCCGGACAGGGGACCAATGAGCAGTTCTTC. The encoded protein is CASSPGQGTNEQFF.

The V and J genes are TRBV3-1 and TRBJ1-5; 7 bases agree with TRBD1. Germline CDR1 and CDR2: LGHDT and YNNKEL (reference sequence). This CDR3 region has 18 residues. V shed 2 bases and J 2 bases; nucleotides not matched to a gene: 12. CDR3 residues: CASSQSGTALSGNQPQHF. Written as DNA, the CDR3 is TGTGCCAGCAGCCAATCCGGGACAGCCCTTTCGGGCAATCAGCCCCAGCATTTT.

The V gene is TRBV6-2 or TRBV6-3, the J gene TRBJ2-3; tentative D call: TRBD2 (6 bases). Germline V CDR1 and CDR2: MNHEY, SVGEGT. Deletions cut 6 bases from V and 3 bases from J, with 10 bases between. This CDR3 is built from 13 residues. The CDR3 bases are TGTGCCAGCAGGGCCGCGGGAACAGATACGCAGTATTTT. This codes for CASRAAGTDTQYF.

This clonotype occurred a few times. The rearrangement joins TRBV2 to TRBJ2-3; TRBD2 agrees at 10 bases. This CDR3 region has 15 residues. Germline V gives CDR1 SNHLY, CDR2 FYNNEI. Unmatched junction bases numbered 3, after V lost 4 bases and J lost 2 bases. In DNA form, the CDR3 reads TGTGCCAGCAGTGCTACTAGCGGGGACACAGATACGCAGTATTTT. Its protein product is CASSATSGDTDTQYF.

This chain's CDR3 is CASSIELNTEAFF. CDR3 nucleotides: TGTGCCAGCAGCATAGAGTTGAACACTGAAGCTTTCTTT. The genes are TRBV7-9 and TRBJ1-1, with D hard to call. This CDR3 has 13 amino acids. Trimming took 5 bases from V and 0 from J, leaving 7 bases between them. Germline values: CDR1 SEHNR, CDR2 FQNEAQ (reference sequence).